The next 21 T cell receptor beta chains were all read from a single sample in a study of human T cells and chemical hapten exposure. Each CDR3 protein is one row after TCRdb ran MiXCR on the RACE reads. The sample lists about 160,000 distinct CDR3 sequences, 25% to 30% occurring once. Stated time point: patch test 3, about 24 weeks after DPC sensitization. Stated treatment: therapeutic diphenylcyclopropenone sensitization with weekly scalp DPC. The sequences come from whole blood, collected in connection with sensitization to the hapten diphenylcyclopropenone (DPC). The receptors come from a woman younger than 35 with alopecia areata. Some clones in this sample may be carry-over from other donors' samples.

CDR3 sequence: CASSVAAGALAHYGYTF. The CDR3 DNA reads TGTGCCAGCAGCGTAGCAGCAGGAGCACTGGCTCACTATGGCTACACCTTC. This chain joins TRBV9 and TRBJ1-2; unclear D gene. The ends were cut back, 0 bases at V and 3 bases at J, with 18 bases in the middle. Germline V gene lookup returns CDR1 SGDLS and CDR2 YYNGEE. This CDR3 spans 17 amino acids.

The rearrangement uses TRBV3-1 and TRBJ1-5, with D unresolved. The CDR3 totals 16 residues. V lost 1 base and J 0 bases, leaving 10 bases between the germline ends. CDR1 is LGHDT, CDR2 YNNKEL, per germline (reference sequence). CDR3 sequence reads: CASSQGASYSNQPQHF. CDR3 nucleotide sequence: TGTGCCAGCAGCCAAGGAGCTTCCTATAGCAATCAGCCCCAGCATTTT.

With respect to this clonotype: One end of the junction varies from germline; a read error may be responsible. CDR3 nucleotides: TGTGCCACCAGTGATTCTTTGGCGGCCGAAAAGACCTTC. Encoded protein: CATSDSLAAEKTF. The chain couples TRBV24-1 to TRBJ2-1; D not certain. Germline-derived CDR1 and CDR2 are KGHDR and SFDVKD. The CDR3 has 13 residues.

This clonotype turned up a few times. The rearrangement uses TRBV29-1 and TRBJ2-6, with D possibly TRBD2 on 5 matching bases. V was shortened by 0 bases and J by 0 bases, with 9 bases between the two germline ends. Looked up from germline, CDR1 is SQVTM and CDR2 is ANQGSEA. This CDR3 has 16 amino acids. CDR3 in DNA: TGCAGCGTTGAAGACACGGGGAACTCTGGGGCCAACGTCCTGACTTTC. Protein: CSVEDTGNSGANVLTF.

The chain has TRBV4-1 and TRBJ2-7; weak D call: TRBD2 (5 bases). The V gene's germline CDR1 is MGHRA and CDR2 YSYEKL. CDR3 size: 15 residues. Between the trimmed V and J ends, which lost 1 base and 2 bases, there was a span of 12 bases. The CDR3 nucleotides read TGCGCCAGCAGCCAAGGGAGAGGGTCCCCCTACGAGCAGTACTTC. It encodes CASSQGRGSPYEQYF.

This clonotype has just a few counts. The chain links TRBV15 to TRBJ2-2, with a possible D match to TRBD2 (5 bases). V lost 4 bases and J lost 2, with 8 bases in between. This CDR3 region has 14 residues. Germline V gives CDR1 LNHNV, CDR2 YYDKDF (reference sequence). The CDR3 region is CATSTGINTGELFF. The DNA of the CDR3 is TGTGCCACCAGCACGGGAATAAACACCGGGGAGCTGTTTTTT.

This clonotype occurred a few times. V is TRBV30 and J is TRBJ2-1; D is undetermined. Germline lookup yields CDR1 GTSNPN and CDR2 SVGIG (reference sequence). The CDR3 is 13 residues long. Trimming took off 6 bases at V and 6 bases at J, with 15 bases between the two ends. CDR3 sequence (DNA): TGTGCCTGCTTCAAGTCCTCCAGCAATGAGCAGTTCTTC. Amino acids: CACFKSSSNEQFF.

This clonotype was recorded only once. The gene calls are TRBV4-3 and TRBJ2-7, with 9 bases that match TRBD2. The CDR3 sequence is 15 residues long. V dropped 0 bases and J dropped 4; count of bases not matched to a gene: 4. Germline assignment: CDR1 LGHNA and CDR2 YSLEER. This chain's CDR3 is CASSQDPSGAYEQYF. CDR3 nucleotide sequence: TGCGCCAGCAGCCAAGATCCTAGCGGGGCATACGAGCAGTACTTC.

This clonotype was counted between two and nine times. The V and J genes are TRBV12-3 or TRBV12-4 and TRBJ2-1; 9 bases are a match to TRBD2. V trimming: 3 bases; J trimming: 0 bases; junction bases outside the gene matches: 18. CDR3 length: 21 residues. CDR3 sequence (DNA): TGTGCCAGCAGTTTTGGGTATGGGCTAGCGGGGTCACCGAGCTCCTACAATGAGCAGTTCTTC. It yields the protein CASSFGYGLAGSPSSYNEQFF.

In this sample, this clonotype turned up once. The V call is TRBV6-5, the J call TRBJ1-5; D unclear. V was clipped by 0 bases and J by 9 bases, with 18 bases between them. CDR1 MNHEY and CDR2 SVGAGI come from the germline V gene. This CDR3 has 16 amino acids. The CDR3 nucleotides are TGTGCCAGCAGTTACTCGATAGGGCCGAGCCCATCGCCCCAGCATTTT. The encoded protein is CASSYSIGPSPSPQHF.

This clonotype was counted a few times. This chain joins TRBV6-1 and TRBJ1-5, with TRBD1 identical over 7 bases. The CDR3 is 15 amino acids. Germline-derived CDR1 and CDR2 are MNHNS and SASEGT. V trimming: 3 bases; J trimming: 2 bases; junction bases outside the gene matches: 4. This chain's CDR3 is CASSEGGTGNQPQHF. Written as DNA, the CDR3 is TGTGCCAGCAGTGAGGGAGGGACAGGCAATCAGCCCCAGCATTTT.

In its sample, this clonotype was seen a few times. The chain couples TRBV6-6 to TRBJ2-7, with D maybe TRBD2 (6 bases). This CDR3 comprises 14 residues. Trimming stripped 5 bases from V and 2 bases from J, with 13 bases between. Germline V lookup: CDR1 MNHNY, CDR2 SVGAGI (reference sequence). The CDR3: CASSRAGTPYEQYF. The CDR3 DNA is TGTGCCAGCAGTCGGGCGGGAACTCCCTACGAGCAGTACTTC.

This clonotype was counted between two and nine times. CDR3 sequence reads: CASSQAGSEFF. The CDR3 coding sequence is TGCGCCAGCAGCCAAGCAGGTTCCGAGTTCTTC. The chain uses TRBV4-1 and TRBJ2-1; D is unresolved. The germline V and J ends were trimmed by 1 base and 14 bases, with 9 bases remaining between them. The CDR3 totals 11 residues. CDR1 MGHRA and CDR2 YSYEKL come from the germline V gene.

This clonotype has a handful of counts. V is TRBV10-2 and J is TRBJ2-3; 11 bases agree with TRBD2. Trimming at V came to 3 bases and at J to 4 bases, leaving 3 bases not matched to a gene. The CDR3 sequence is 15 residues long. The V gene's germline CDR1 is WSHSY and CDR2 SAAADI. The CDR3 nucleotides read TGCGCCAGCAGTGAATTGGGACTAGCGGCAGATACGCAGTATTTT. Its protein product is CASSELGLAADTQYF.

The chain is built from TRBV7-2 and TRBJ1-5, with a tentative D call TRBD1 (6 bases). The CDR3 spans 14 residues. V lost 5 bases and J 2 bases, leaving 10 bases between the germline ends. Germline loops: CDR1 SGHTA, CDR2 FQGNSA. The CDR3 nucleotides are TGTGCCAGCAGCGTCAGGGGTGGCAATCAGCCCCAGCATTTT. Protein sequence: CASSVRGGNQPQHF.

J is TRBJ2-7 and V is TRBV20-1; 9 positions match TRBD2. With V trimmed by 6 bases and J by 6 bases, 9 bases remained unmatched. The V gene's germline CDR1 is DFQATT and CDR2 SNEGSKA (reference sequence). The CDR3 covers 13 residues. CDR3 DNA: TGCAGTGCCACCGGGACTAGCTTCGCCGAGCAGTACTTC. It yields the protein CSATGTSFAEQYF.

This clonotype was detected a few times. In DNA form, the CDR3 reads TGCAGTGCTCGGCGAGGAGATCAGCCCCAGCATTTT. Residues: CSARRGDQPQHF. The rearrangement uses TRBV20-1 and TRBJ1-5; no clear D gene. From germline, CDR1 is DFQATT and CDR2 SNEGSKA (reference sequence). Trimming cost V 5 bases and J 5 bases, with 10 bases left between them. CDR3 length: 12 amino acids.

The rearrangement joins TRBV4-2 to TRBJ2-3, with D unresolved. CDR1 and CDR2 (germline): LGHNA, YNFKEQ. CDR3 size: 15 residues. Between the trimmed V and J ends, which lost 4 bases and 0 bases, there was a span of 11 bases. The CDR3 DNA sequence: TGTGCCAGCAGCCGAGCAACCGACAGCACAGATACGCAGTATTTT. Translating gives CASSRATDSTDTQYF.

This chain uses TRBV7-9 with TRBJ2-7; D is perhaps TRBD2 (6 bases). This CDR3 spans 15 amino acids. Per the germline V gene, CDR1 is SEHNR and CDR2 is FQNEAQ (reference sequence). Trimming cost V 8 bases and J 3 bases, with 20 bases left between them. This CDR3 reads CASDHLGGPLYEQYF. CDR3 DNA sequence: TGTGCCAGCGATCATCTCGGGGGTCCTCTCTACGAGCAGTACTTC.

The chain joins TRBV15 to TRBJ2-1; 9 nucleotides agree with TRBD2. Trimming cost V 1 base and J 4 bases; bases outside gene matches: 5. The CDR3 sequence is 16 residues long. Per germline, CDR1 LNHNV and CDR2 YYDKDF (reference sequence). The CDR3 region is CATSRVTSGRYNEQFF. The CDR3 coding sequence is TGTGCCACCAGCAGAGTTACTAGCGGGCGATACAATGAGCAGTTCTTC. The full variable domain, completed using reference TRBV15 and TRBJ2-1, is DAMVIQNPRYQVTQFGKPVTLSCSQTLNHNVMYWYQQKSSQAPKLLFHYYDKDFNNEADTPDNFQSRRPNTSFCFLDIRSPGLGDTAMYLCATSRVTSGRYNEQFFGPGTRLTVL.

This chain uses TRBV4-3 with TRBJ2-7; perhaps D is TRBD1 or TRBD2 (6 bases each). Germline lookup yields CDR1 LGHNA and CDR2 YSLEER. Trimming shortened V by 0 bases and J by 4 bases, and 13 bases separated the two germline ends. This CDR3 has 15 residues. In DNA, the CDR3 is TGCGCCAGCAGCCAAGATCGGGGGCCAGGGTACGAGCAGTACTTC. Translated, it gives CASSQDRGPGYEQYF.